This TCR beta chain was recorded in a study of T-cell reconstitution after alpha-beta-depleted transplantation in children. Study conclusions and caveats: When one year had passed after transplant, most T-cell counts and diversity came from newly produced T cells.

Unique molecular identifiers were used in preparing the TCRbeta library. TCRdb redid the calling of the PCR reads with MiXCR, one entry per CDR3 protein. This sample yields 120,000 to 150,000 distinct CDR3 sequences, of which around 9% are seen a single time; about a sixth belongs to the top ten. This clonotype was recorded many times. Its specificity is unknown. Germline CDR1 SGHDT, CDR2 YYEEEE. The CDR3 runs to 19 residues. The V gene lost 3 bases and the J gene lost 3 bases, with 27 bases spanning the gap. This TCR derives from a female patient aged 2-15 years who had a stem cell transplant for congenital amegakaryocytic thrombocytopenia, so the T cells may come from the graft donor. The gene calls are TRBV5-6 and TRBJ1-2; tentative D call: TRBD1 (5 bases). Material: PBMCs, mostly from graft donor cells, obtained 180 days after TCRalphabeta/CD19-depleted stem cell transplant. The CDR3, as DNA: TGTGCCAGCAGCTGGGGGAACAAGCTGCGCCTTAATCGAGACTATGGCTACACCTTC. This sequence encodes CASSWGNKLRLNRDYGYTF.